This record covers a single T cell receptor (beta chain). V was trimmed by 7 bases and J by 4 bases, leaving 17 bases between them. This CDR3 contains 14 residues. Germline-derived CDR1 and CDR2 are SGHNT and YYREEE (reference sequence). The sample originates from a study of blood T cell repertoires in COVID-19. TCRdb's table, derived via immunoSEQ multiplex PCR, lists solely in-frame clones and lacks some. The sample lists 200,000 to 300,000 clones, over 70% occurring once. The source material was peripheral blood. The receptor was derived from a woman aged 40 to 50 who had recovered from COVID-19. V is TRBV5-4 and J is TRBJ1-2; D perhaps matches TRBD1 (5 bases). CDR3 residues: CASAGRQGTYGYTF. CDR3 DNA: TGTGCCAGCGCCGGTCGGCAGGGAACCTATGGCTACACCTTC.